These 22 T cell receptor beta chains share one sample of origin, sequenced in a study of blood T cell repertoires in COVID-19. Sequencing was performed with immunoSEQ multiplex PCR; in TCRdb, only in-frame clones are kept and a portion is missing. The table shows 64,000 or so clones, with about 86% occurring only once. Sample: peripheral blood. Receptors were obtained from a man aged 35 to 55 with acute or convalescent COVID-19.

The J gene is TRBJ1-2, the V gene TRBV19, with 9 bases identical to TRBD1. Germline CDR1 reads LNHDA; CDR2 reads SQIVND (reference sequence). The ends lost 3 bases at V and 2 bases at J; junction bases unmatched: 7. CDR3 length: 16 amino acids. CDR3: CASSIGTGWGNYGYTF. CDR3 in DNA: TGTGCCAGTAGTATCGGGACAGGGTGGGGGAACTATGGCTACACCTTC. The full variable domain, its missing parts supplied by reference TRBV19 and TRBJ1-2, is DGGITQSPKYLFRKEGQNVTLSCEQNLNHDAMYWYRQDPGQGLRLIYYSQIVNDFQKGDIAEGYSVSREKKESFPLTVTSAQKNPTAFYLCASSIGTGWGNYGYTFGSGTRLTVV.

The chain couples TRBV12-5 to TRBJ1-4; TRBD1 is a possible D gene (5 bases). The V gene lost 5 bases and the J gene lost 6 bases, with 13 bases spanning the gap. The CDR3 spans 14 residues. Germline V gives CDR1 LGHNT, CDR2 FRNRAP. In DNA form, the CDR3 reads TGTGCTAGTGGTCTCGCCCGGGGGGATGAAAAACTGTTTTTT. Translation: CASGLARGDEKLFF.

This clone was detected a few times. The chain combines TRBV11-2 with TRBJ2-5; 9 bases align to TRBD2. With 0 bases clipped from V and 5 bases from J, the junction kept 10 bases outside the gene matches. In germline, CDR1 is SGHAT, CDR2 FQNNGV. The CDR3 runs 17 residues. CDR3 sequence (DNA): TGTGCCAGCAGCTTAGATAGGTATAGCGGGGGCGGTGAGACCCAGTACTTC. It specifies CASSLDRYSGGGETQYF.

V gene TRBV18 combines with J gene TRBJ1-2; tentative D call: TRBD1 (5 bases). Looked up from germline, CDR1 is KGHSH and CDR2 is LQKENI. V was clipped by 6 bases and J by 8 bases, with 13 bases between them. CDR3 length: 12 residues. This CDR3 reads CASSPSGDGYTF. CDR3 nucleotide sequence: TGTGCCAGCTCGCCCAGCGGGGACGGCTACACCTTC.

The rearrangement links TRBV5-1 to TRBJ2-3; possibly TRBD2 for D (5 bases). This CDR3 spans 15 amino acids. With 4 bases removed from V and 1 base from J, the gap between germline ends came to 13 bases. Germline assignment: CDR1 SGHRS and CDR2 YFSETQ. The CDR3 DNA follows: TGCGCCAGCAGCCCACCCCTTAGCGGCACAGATACGCAGTATTTT. This encodes CASSPPLSGTDTQYF.

The chain uses TRBV30 and TRBJ1-2; D perhaps matches TRBD1 (6 bases). Trimming took off 2 bases at V and 7 bases at J, with 17 bases between the two ends. Germline CDR1 GTSNPN, CDR2 SVGIG (reference sequence). This CDR3 has 14 residues. Written as DNA, the CDR3 is TGTGCCTGGAGTCCAGAAAGAGGGACAAGTGGCTACACCTTC. This gives the protein CAWSPERGTSGYTF.

The chain employs TRBV11-3 and TRBJ2-3; D remains ambiguous. V was cut by 1 base and J by 8 bases, with 13 bases left in between. There are 14 residues in the CDR3. CDR1 and CDR2 from the germline V gene are SGHNT and YENEEA. The CDR3 nucleotides are TGTGCCAGCAGCTTAGCCCCCTCAGGATTTACGCAGTATTTT. Protein sequence: CASSLAPSGFTQYF.

This clone was picked up a small number of times. The genes are TRBV21-1 and TRBJ2-1; TRBD1, the table's D call, lacks a check against the DNA. TRBV21-1 is listed as a pseudogene. The CDR3 totals 18 residues. The CDR3 spells CVPEGQGCSGPEGNEQFF. The CDR3 DNA reads TGTGTCCCCGAAGGACAGGGTTGTTCAGGACCCGAGGGCAATGAGCAGTTCTTC.

The chain recombines TRBV2 with TRBJ1-5, with 7 positions matching TRBD1. V gave up 6 bases and J gave up 7 bases; unmatched junction bases: 9. The CDR3 length is 14 residues. The germline V gene encodes CDR1 SNHLY and CDR2 FYNNEI. The CDR3 spells CASSPDRVGQPQHF. The DNA of the CDR3 is TGTGCCAGCAGCCCCGACAGGGTAGGGCAGCCCCAGCATTTT.

CDR3: CASSFLDIPDSPLHF. CDR3 in DNA: TGTGCCAGCAGTTTTTTGGACATACCAGATTCACCCCTCCACTTT. The genes are TRBV27 and TRBJ1-6, with D possibly TRBD1 on 5 matching bases. The CDR3 spans 15 residues. Germline V gene sequence: CDR1 MNHEY, CDR2 SMNVEV (reference sequence). Trimming shortened V by 3 bases and J by 8 bases, and 14 bases separated the two germline ends.

V usage is TRBV9 and J usage is TRBJ1-5; maybe TRBD1 (5 bases). Trimming removed 2 bases from V and 3 bases from J, with 9 bases in between. Germline V gene sequence: CDR1 SGDLS, CDR2 YYNGEE. There are 14 residues in the CDR3. The CDR3 DNA reads as TGTGCCAGCAGCGTCGGGGGGTCCAATCAGCCCCAGCATTTT. It specifies CASSVGGSNQPQHF.

The genes are TRBV6-1 and TRBJ2-7; TRBD1 is a possible D gene (8 bases). Trimming pared 0 bases from V and 2 bases from J, leaving 20 bases between. The CDR3 is made up of 18 amino acids. Germline V lookup: CDR1 MNHNS, CDR2 SASEGT. In DNA, the CDR3 is TGTGCCAGCAGTGAAGCGCCCGTTACAGGGGGGGCGGCCTACGAGCAGTACTTC. Translation gives CASSEAPVTGGAAYEQYF.

This clone appeared a few times. This chain uses TRBV19 with TRBJ1-1, with D perhaps matching TRBD1 (5 bases). The CDR3 is 12 amino acids. In germline, CDR1 is LNHDA, CDR2 SQIVND (reference sequence). Trimming shortened V by 3 bases and J by 4 bases, and 6 bases separated the two germline ends. CDR3 DNA sequence: TGTGCCAGTAGTATGGGGCCCACTGAAGCTTTCTTT. This gives the protein CASSMGPTEAFF.

This sequence joins TRBV30 and TRBJ2-7; D unresolved. Germline V gene lookup returns CDR1 GTSNPN and CDR2 SVGIG (reference sequence). The V and J ends lost 0 bases and 1 base respectively, with 7 bases between them. The CDR3 contains 13 residues. In DNA, the CDR3 is TGTGCCTGGAGTGTAATGAGTTCCTACGAGCAGTACTTC. It codes for CAWSVMSSYEQYF.

V gene TRBV5-1 combines with J gene TRBJ1-2, with 9 nucleotides matching TRBD1. After removal of 2 bases from V and 3 bases from J, the junction contained 2 bases not matched to a gene. Germline-derived CDR1 and CDR2 are SGHRS and YFSETQ. The CDR3 runs 14 residues. CDR3 DNA sequence: TGCGCCAGCAGCTTACAGGGGGCGGACTATGGCTACACCTTC. This sequence encodes CASSLQGADYGYTF. Full variable domain (remainder filled in from reference TRBV5-1 and TRBJ1-2): KAGVTQTPRYLIKTRGQQVTLSCSPISGHRSVSWYQQTPGQGLQFLFEYFSETQRNKGNFPGRFSGRQFSNSRSEMNVSTLELGDSALYLCASSLQGADYGYTFGSGTRLTVV.

The chain combines TRBV10-3 with TRBJ2-7; 10 nucleotides match TRBD2. The V gene's germline CDR1 is ENHRY and CDR2 SYGVKD. The CDR3 consists of 16 residues. V dropped 6 bases and J dropped 5; count of bases not matched to a gene: 13. The CDR3 region has the DNA TGTGCCATCAGACAAAGTCAGCGGGGGGGAGGAAACGAGCAGTACTTC. As protein: CAIRQSQRGGGNEQYF.

In its sample, this clone was seen once. The chain is built from TRBV27 and TRBJ1-1; 8 nucleotides match TRBD1. V lost 5 bases and J lost 6; bases outside the gene matches: 11. The CDR3 loop spans 15 amino acids. Germline CDR1 reads MNHEY; CDR2 reads SMNVEV (reference sequence). The CDR3 DNA follows: TGTGCCAGCAGTACCCGGACAGGGTCAAGGGCTGAAGCTTTCTTT. It yields the protein CASSTRTGSRAEAFF.

The chain joins TRBV7-6 to TRBJ2-1; perhaps TRBD2 as D (5 bases). CDR1 SGHVS and CDR2 FNYEAQ come from the germline V gene. Between the trimmed V and J ends, which lost 4 bases and 5 bases, there was a span of 12 bases. This CDR3 is 14 amino acids long. CDR3 DNA sequence: TGTGCCAGCAGCTCCATAGACGGGGACAATGAGCAGTTCTTC. Residues: CASSSIDGDNEQFF.

The sample holds one count of this clone. The rearrangement uses TRBV7-3 and TRBJ2-1; TRBD1 matches 10 bases. Unmatched junction bases numbered 6, after V lost 3 bases and J lost 7 bases. Germline values: CDR1 SGHTA, CDR2 FQGTGA. The CDR3 covers 15 residues. CDR3 sequence: CASSFSGTGANEQFF. The CDR3 DNA follows: TGTGCCAGCAGCTTCTCCGGGACAGGGGCTAATGAGCAGTTCTTC. Full variable domain (rest looked up from reference TRBV7-3 and TRBJ2-1): GAGVSQTPSNKVTEKGKYVELRCDPISGHTALYWYRQSLGQGPEFLIYFQGTGAADDSGLPNDRFFAVRPEGSVSTLKIQRTERGDSAVYLCASSFSGTGANEQFFGPGTRLTVL.

This clone was recorded at least ten times. This chain joins TRBV7-9 and TRBJ2-5; 7 positions agree with TRBD1. J gave up 1 base and V 5 bases, and 7 bases lay outside the gene matches. Germline CDR1 reads SEHNR; CDR2 reads FQNEAQ (reference sequence). The CDR3 extends over 15 amino acids. This chain's CDR3 is CASSPQAGGQETQYF. CDR3 coding DNA: TGTGCCAGCAGCCCGCAAGCAGGGGGCCAAGAGACCCAGTACTTC.

V gene TRBV5-8 combines with J gene TRBJ1-3; 7 bases match TRBD1. Germline V CDR1 and CDR2: SGHTS, YDEGEE. This CDR3 region has 16 residues. V lost 3 bases, J lost 8 bases, and 14 bases stayed unmatched. CDR3 sequence: CASSSLFTTGTDTIYF. The CDR3 DNA reads TGTGCCAGCAGCTCCTTATTTACGACAGGGACGGACACCATATATTTT.

V is TRBV11-3 and J is TRBJ2-1; 11 nucleotides match TRBD2. The germline CDR1 and CDR2 sequences are SGHNT and YENEEA. Trimming removed 1 base from V and 5 bases from J; junction bases left unmatched: 4. This CDR3 has 16 amino acids. CDR3 bases: TGTGCCAGCAGCTTAGTCGGACTAGCGGGTGACAATGAGCAGTTCTTC. This translates into CASSLVGLAGDNEQFF.